Listed here are 6 T cell receptor beta chains from one sample, sequenced in a study of T cell responses to AZD1222 COVID-19 vaccine. Profiling relied on immunoSEQ multiplex PCR, and the TCRdb table lists in-frame clones only, not all of them. The data contain around 100,000 clones, just under 95% of them seen just once; the ten biggest clones take up roughly 2%. The sequencing here drew on peripheral blood, taken on day 0 of AZD1222 vaccination. The receptor source for this set is an adult in good health.

V and J are TRBV7-9 and TRBJ1-1; D is ambiguous. The CDR3 is made up of 14 amino acids. Germline V gene sequence: CDR1 SEHNR, CDR2 FQNEAQ (reference sequence). The V gene lost 5 bases and the J gene lost 5 bases, with 15 bases spanning the gap. As DNA, the CDR3 is TGTGCCAGCAGCATCGTACCGGGGTGGACTGAAGCTTTCTTT. Its translation: CASSIVPGWTEAFF.

The rearrangement links TRBV18 to TRBJ1-1; D possibly corresponds to TRBD1 (6 bases). The ends were cut back, 3 bases at V and 0 bases at J, with 11 bases in the middle. The CDR3 has 15 amino acids. Germline CDR1 is KGHSH and CDR2 is LQKENI. CDR3 sequence reads: CASSPLGQMNTEAFF. DNA for the CDR3: TGTGCCAGCTCACCCCTCGGACAGATGAACACTGAAGCTTTCTTT. Full variable domain (missing parts from reference TRBV18 and TRBJ1-1): NAGVMQNPRHLVRRRGQEARLRCSPMKGHSHVYWYRQLPEEGLKFMVYLQKENIIDESGMPKERFSAEFPKEGPSILRIQQVVRGDSAAYFCASSPLGQMNTEAFFGQGTRLTVV.

The V gene is TRBV6-2 or TRBV6-3, the J gene TRBJ1-1, with D perhaps matching TRBD1 (6 bases). Germline V gene lookup returns CDR1 MNHEY and CDR2 SVGEGT. The CDR3 is made up of 15 amino acids. V was trimmed by 4 bases and J by 4 bases, leaving 16 bases between them. The CDR3 here is CASSSGGGGRTEAFF. The CDR3 nucleotides are TGTGCCAGCAGTTCCGGAGGGGGGGGGCGCACTGAAGCTTTCTTT.

The V call is TRBV5-6, the J call TRBJ1-2; possible D gene TRBD1, 6 bases. CDR1 is SGHDT and CDR2 is YYEEEE in the germline V gene. This CDR3 contains 16 residues. V was trimmed by 0 bases and J by 4 bases, leaving 16 bases between them. This CDR3 is CASSLGPGTSAYGYTF. CDR3 coding DNA: TGTGCCAGCAGCTTGGGGCCAGGGACATCAGCCTATGGCTACACCTTC. The variable domain in full, with the rest retrieved from reference TRBV5-6 and TRBJ1-2, is DAGVTQSPTHLIKTRGQQVTLRCSPKSGHDTVSWYQQALGQGPQFIFQYYEEEERQRGNFPDRFSGHQFPNYSSELNVNALLLGDSALYLCASSLGPGTSAYGYTFGSGTRLTVV.

The chain uses TRBV6-1 and TRBJ1-1, with TRBD1 identical over 7 bases. The junction had 0 bases not matched to a gene; V was cut back by 3 bases and J by 5 bases. The CDR3 has 12 residues. Germline V gene lookup returns CDR1 MNHNS and CDR2 SASEGT. The CDR3 bases are TGTGCCAGCAGTGAGACAGGGACTGAAGCTTTCTTT. Translating it yields CASSETGTEAFF.

The chain employs TRBV5-6 and TRBJ2-7; 7 nucleotides line up with TRBD1. Losses at the gene ends were 2 bases for V and 3 bases for J; bases not matched to a gene: 2. The CDR3 consists of 13 residues. The germline V gene encodes CDR1 SGHDT and CDR2 YYEEEE. CDR3 in DNA: TGTGCCAGCAGCTTAGGGGGCGTCTACGAGCAGTACTTC. Translation: CASSLGGVYEQYF.